The rows below give T cell receptor beta chains drawn from one sample of a study of Ad26.COV2.S vaccination and SARS-CoV-2 variants. TCRdb's copy holds only in-frame clones and misses some; the assay was immunoSEQ multiplex PCR. The sample consists of approximately 350,000 clones, about four fifths of them appearing once. The sequencing here drew on peripheral blood, taken in a trial of Ad26.COV2.S vaccine versus placebo. These receptor sequences come from a person between 18 and 65 years old who received the Ad26.COV2.S COVID-19 vaccine or a placebo. CDR3s include the opening cysteine and the closing phenylalanine or tryptophan. A D gene is named only where the DNA matches it firmly. Some rows mark clone size as missing; the rest say once, few, many or name a class of expanded clone.

>TRBV7-3|TRBJ1-1|few|.
CASSRVSNTEAFF
TGTGCCAGCAGCCGTGTTTCGAACACTGAAGCTTTCTTT
>TRBV5-4|TRBJ1-2|few|.
CASSSPFFTGYTF
TGTGCCAGCAGCTCGCCTTTTTTTACGGGCTACACCTTC
>TRBV15|TRBJ2-7|.|TRBD2
CATSRDKTSGRPSSYEQYF
TGTGCCACCAGCAGAGATAAAACTAGCGGGAGGCCAAGCTCCTACGAGCAGTACTTC
>TRBV6-4|TRBJ1-2|.|.
CASSDTDHGNYGYTF
TGTGCCAGCAGTGACACGGACCATGGGAACTATGGCTACACCTTC
>TRBV7-9|TRBJ1-4|few|.
CASSLNSGEKLFF
TGTGCCAGCAGCTTAAATAGTGGTGAAAAACTGTTTTTT
>TRBV10-1|TRBJ2-1|.|TRBD2
CASSEGTSGTNEQFF
TGCGCCAGCAGTGAGGGGACTAGTGGAACCAATGAGCAGTTCTTC
>TRBV7-2|TRBJ1-2|.|.
CASSLGPVTDYTF
TGTGCCAGCAGCTTAGGCCCGGTAACTGACTACACCTTC
>TRBV4-2|TRBJ1-4|.|.
CASSHGGLREKLFF
TGTGCCAGCAGCCACGGGGGTCTGCGGGAAAAACTGTTTTTT
>TRBV18|TRBJ2-7|.|TRBD2
CASSPPWVAGRSYEQYF
TGTGCCAGCTCACCCCCCTGGGTAGCGGGACGGTCCTACGAGCAGTACTTC
>TRBV7-9|TRBJ1-3|.|TRBD1
CASSIDRGNTIYF
TGTGCCAGCAGCATCGACAGGGGGAACACCATATATTTT
>TRBV12-5|TRBJ1-2|.|TRBD1
CASGLAGTGKDYGYTF
TGTGCTAGTGGTTTGGCGGGGACAGGGAAAGACTATGGCTACACCTTC
>TRBV6-5|TRBJ1-2|.|.
CASSLVRGDYGYTF
TGTGCCAGCAGTCTTGTGAGGGGGGACTATGGCTACACCTTC
>TRBV6-5|TRBJ2-7|.|TRBD2
CASSSSAGLPTYEQYF
TGTGCCAGCAGTTCGTCAGCGGGGCTTCCAACTTACGAGCAGTACTTC
>TRBV6-5|TRBJ2-1|.|.
CASRIFGNGYNEQFF
TGTGCCAGCAGGATTTTCGGGAACGGCTACAATGAGCAGTTCTTC
>TRBV20-1|TRBJ1-2|.|.
CSAPWSGYTF
TGCAGTGCTCCTTGGAGTGGCTACACCTTC
>TRBV19|TRBJ2-7|.|TRBD2
CASSHRLGLAGVGNEQYF
TGTGCCAGTAGTCACCGTTTAGGACTAGCGGGGGTTGGCAACGAGCAGTACTTC
>TRBV12-5|TRBJ2-7|.|TRBD1
CASGQSRQGWSYEQYF
TGTGCTAGTGGCCAATCTAGACAGGGATGGTCCTACGAGCAGTACTTC
>TRBV13|TRBJ2-7|.|.
CASSLAYGGPGEQYF
TGTGCCAGCAGCTTAGCCTACGGGGGGCCGGGCGAGCAGTACTTC
>TRBV5-4|TRBJ1-2|.|.
CASSLAVGQNYGYTF
TGTGCCAGCAGCTTGGCGGTTGGACAGAACTATGGCTACACCTTC
>TRBV4-1|TRBJ2-1|.|TRBD2
CASSRSLAGTYNEQFF
TGCGCCAGCAGCCGCTCACTAGCGGGGACTTACAATGAGCAGTTCTTC
>TRBV9|TRBJ2-7|.|.
CASSAQGSEQYF
TGTGCCAGCAGCGCGCAGGGGAGCGAGCAGTACTTC
>TRBV27|TRBJ2-2|.|.
CASSLWGTGELFF
TGTGCCAGCAGTTTATGGGGCACCGGGGAGCTGTTTTTT
>TRBV6-2/TRBV6-3|TRBJ2-2|.|.
CASSYSRPGELFF
TGTGCCAGCAGTTACTCGAGGCCCGGGGAGCTGTTTTTT
>TRBV5-1|TRBJ1-1|.|.
CASSSLGGKNTEAFF
TGCGCCAGCAGTTCCCTTGGGGGTAAGAACACTGAAGCTTTCTTT
>TRBV27|TRBJ2-6|few|.
CASSLWGYGANVLTF
TGTGCCAGCAGTTTATGGGGGTATGGGGCCAACGTCCTGACTTTC
>TRBV19|TRBJ1-4|.|TRBD1
CASSVRQGSTNEKLFF
TGTGCCAGTAGTGTACGACAGGGCTCAACTAATGAAAAACTGTTTTTT
>TRBV24-1|TRBJ2-1|.|.
CATSGLIYNEQFF
TGTGCCACCAGTGGCCTGATCTACAATGAGCAGTTCTTC
>TRBV4-1|TRBJ1-5|.|.
CASSRVGHPQVSNQPQHF
TGCGCCAGCAGCCGAGTAGGACACCCCCAGGTCAGCAATCAGCCCCAGCATTTT
>TRBV4-1|TRBJ2-1|.|TRBD1
CASSYNEGALYNEQFF
TGCGCCAGCAGCTACAACGAGGGGGCACTATACAATGAGCAGTTCTTC
>TRBV5-1|TRBJ2-1|.|TRBD1
CASSFGQGTHEQFF
TGCGCCAGCAGCTTCGGACAGGGTACCCATGAGCAGTTCTTC
>TRBV5-1|TRBJ2-1|.|TRBD2
CASSPRASGALEQFF
TGCGCCAGCAGCCCCCGGGCTAGCGGAGCTTTGGAGCAGTTCTTC
>TRBV18|TRBJ1-1|.|.
CASSPLGLNTEAFF
TGTGCCAGCTCACCTTTAGGACTGAACACTGAAGCTTTCTTT
>TRBV11-3|TRBJ1-1|.|.
CASSLSKGLTEAFF
TGTGCCAGCAGCTTAAGTAAGGGGCTCACTGAAGCTTTCTTT
>TRBV11-2|TRBJ2-6|.|.
CASSLRASSGANVLTF
TGTGCCAGCAGCTTACGGGCTAGCTCTGGGGCCAACGTCCTGACTTTC
>TRBV2|TRBJ2-1|.|TRBD2
CASIVGLAGNEQFF
TGTGCCAGCATAGTCGGACTAGCGGGAAACGAGCAGTTCTTC
>TRBV11-2|TRBJ1-2|.|TRBD1
CASSFGRLGTGPSYGYTF
TGTGCCAGCAGCTTCGGCAGGTTAGGGACAGGCCCTTCCTATGGCTACACCTTC
>TRBV9|TRBJ1-3|.|.
CASSVEASSGNTIYF
TGTGCCAGCAGCGTAGAGGCCTCATCCGGAAACACCATATATTTT
>TRBV15|TRBJ2-4|.|.
CATSREGGRDIQYF
TGTGCCACCAGCAGAGAGGGGGGTCGGGACATTCAGTACTTC
>TRBV9|TRBJ2-1|.|.
CASSVGPASGYNEQFF
TGTGCCAGCAGCGTAGGGCCGGCCTCGGGCTATAATGAGCAGTTCTTC
>TRBV19|TRBJ1-1|.|TRBD1
CASSQGAHSTEAFF
TGTGCCAGTAGTCAGGGGGCGCATAGCACTGAAGCTTTCTTT
>TRBV9|TRBJ1-3|.|TRBD1
CASSVSRTGGASGNTIYF
TGTGCCAGCAGCGTATCCCGGACAGGGGGCGCAAGTGGAAACACCATATATTTT
>TRBV5-4|TRBJ1-2|.|.
CASSPNKGRNYGYTF
TGTGCCAGCAGCCCGAACAAAGGACGGAACTATGGCTACACCTTC
>TRBV3-1/TRBV3-2|TRBJ2-3|.|.
CASSPGSGSSTDTQYF
TGTGCCAGCAGCCCAGGATCCGGTAGTTCCACAGATACGCAGTATTTT
>TRBV3-1/TRBV3-2|TRBJ2-7|.|.
CASSPVADRSGEQYF
TGTGCCAGCAGCCCCGTAGCGGACCGTTCTGGGGAGCAGTACTTC
>TRBV10-1|TRBJ2-1|.|.
CASSDPGLGGSEQFF
TGCGCCAGCAGCGACCCGGGACTGGGGGGATCTGAGCAGTTCTTC
>TRBV20-1|TRBJ1-1|.|.
CSASEAGIIGTEAFF
TGCAGTGCTAGTGAGGCAGGGATTATAGGCACTGAAGCTTTCTTT
>TRBV5-5|TRBJ2-5|.|.
CASSFRRAQETQYF
TGTGCCAGCAGCTTTAGAAGGGCCCAAGAGACCCAGTACTTC
>TRBV3-1/TRBV3-2|TRBJ2-7|.|.
CASSQELGQKRYEQYF
TGTGCCAGCAGCCAAGAGTTGGGGCAGAAGAGGTACGAGCAGTACTTC
>TRBV7-9|TRBJ1-6|.|.
CASSLVQGGSPLHF
TGTGCCAGCAGCTTAGTACAGGGTGGCTCACCCCTCCACTTT
>TRBV11-2|TRBJ2-3|few|.
CASSLDQGGQYF
TGTGCCAGCAGCTTAGATCAGGGGGGGCAGTATTTT
>TRBV24-1|TRBJ2-1|.|.
CATSDKRWNEQFF
TGTGCCACCAGTGATAAGCGGTGGAATGAGCAGTTCTTC
>TRBV4-1|TRBJ1-4|once|.
CASSQLKEGEKLFF
TGCGCCAGCAGCCAGTTAAAGGAGGGGGAAAAACTGTTTTTT
>TRBV7-7|TRBJ2-5|.|.
CASSLAGLAQGQETQYF
TGTGCCAGCAGCTTAGCTGGGTTGGCGCAAGGCCAAGAGACCCAGTACTTC
>TRBV11-2|TRBJ2-5|.|TRBD2
CASSNLREGQETQYF
TGTGCCAGCAGTAACCTAAGGGAGGGCCAAGAGACCCAGTACTTC
>TRBV7-9|TRBJ1-2|.|.
CASSRTGNNYGYTF
TGTGCCAGCAGCCGTACAGGGAATAACTATGGCTACACCTTC
>TRBV11-3|TRBJ2-5|.|.
CASSRGETQYF
TGTGCCAGCAGCAGAGGGGAGACCCAGTACTTC
>TRBV5-5|TRBJ2-3|.|.
CASSPPTQTDTQYF
TGTGCCAGCAGCCCCCCGACCCAGACAGATACGCAGTATTTT
>TRBV6-5|TRBJ2-5|.|.
CASNLVETQYF
TGTGCCAGCAATTTGGTCGAGACCCAGTACTTC
>TRBV6-5|TRBJ2-7|.|TRBD2
CASSYQGVGGRVEQYF
TGTGCCAGCAGTTACCAGGGCGTGGGAGGGAGGGTCGAGCAGTACTTC